This T cell receptor beta chain was obtained from a study of blood T cell repertoires in COVID-19. Background on the study: The United States, Italy and Spain were the sources of the acute and convalescent COVID-19 samples. The analysed material was cDNA or gDNA that came from T cells, B-cell-depleted T cells, or PBMCs.

Per the study methods: Amplification of reference gene primers provided the estimated nucleated cell counts. Data came from immunoSEQ multiplex PCR; TCRdb stores just in-frame clones and leaves some out. V, J and clone size derive from that table, while D and trimming were established from the DNA sequence. Of about 240,000 clones listed, about nine tenths are singletons. The CDR3 totals 12 residues. Trimming cost V 9 bases and J 1 base, with 4 bases left between them. Germline values: CDR1 WSHSY, CDR2 SAAADI. This clonotype was sampled from a man aged 60-69 years who had recovered from COVID-19. The sequenced sample was peripheral blood. This chain links TRBV10-2 with TRBJ2-6; D gene ambiguous. The DNA for the CDR3 is TGCGCCAGTCGGTCTGGGGCCAACGTCCTGACTTTC. This encodes CASRSGANVLTF.